This entry is about one T cell receptor (beta chain). What it binds is unknown. Trimming took off 8 bases at V and 7 bases at J, with 18 bases between the two ends. Per germline, CDR1 LNHDA and CDR2 SQIVND (reference sequence). The CDR3 has 14 residues. The source of the sample is a study of shared clonotypes between healthy human individuals. Looking at the study overall: Used for every donor were three CD4 naive, three CD4 memory, two CD8 naive and one CD8 memory plate.

The table came from immunoSEQ multiplex PCR; TCRdb's copy has only in-frame clones and leaves some out. This sample has 2 million to 3 million clones, with approximately 94% found just once. Memory CD4+ cells were the fraction left after CD45RA+ naive selection. Notes on the study in general: Naive CD4 clonotype sharing across a few donors was approximately 5.2%.

The sample was naive CD4+ T cells from PBMCs. The subset here: CD45RA+ positively selected. The gene calls are TRBV19 and TRBJ1-5; D might be TRBD1 (5 bases). The sequence was obtained from a man younger than 35 in good health. Some clones in this sample may be carry-over from other donors' samples. The CDR3 protein is CASATDRVNQPQHF. DNA for the CDR3: TGTGCCAGTGCAACAGACAGAGTAAACCAGCCCCAGCATTTT.